Shown below are 28 T cell receptor beta chains from a single sample sequenced in a study of OX40 agonist ivuxolimab in advanced cancers. Generated by immunoSEQ multiplex PCR, the TCRdb table keeps only in-frame clones and is missing some. There are tens of thousands of clones in the sample; approximately 83% occur only once, and about 15% lies in the top ten. The sequenced sample was CD4+ or CD8+ T cells sorted from blood, obtained in a trial of the OX40 agonist ivuxolimab. These TCRs come from an adult with an advanced solid tumor such as melanoma, head and neck, liver or kidney cancer.

The chain joins TRBV7-9 to TRBJ2-2, with D possibly TRBD2 on 5 matching bases. The germline V and J ends were trimmed by 5 bases and 7 bases, with 14 bases remaining between them. This CDR3 is 14 amino acids long. Germline V CDR1 and CDR2: SEHNR, FQNEAQ (reference sequence). As DNA, the CDR3 is TGTGCCAGCAGCCTAGAGGAGGTTAGCGGGGAGCTGTTTTTT. Encoded protein: CASSLEEVSGELFF.

This clone was picked up a small number of times. This chain uses TRBV19 with TRBJ1-2; 9 bases align to TRBD1. V was pared by 5 bases and J by 4 bases, with 8 bases of the junction left unmatched. The CDR3 is 15 residues long. Looked up from germline, CDR1 is LNHDA and CDR2 is SQIVND (reference sequence). The CDR3 loop reads CASSPGTGRAYGYTF. CDR3 DNA: TGTGCCAGTAGTCCAGGGACAGGGAGGGCCTATGGCTACACCTTC.

The chain carries TRBV9 and TRBJ2-1; D may be TRBD2 (6 bases). Germline loops: CDR1 SGDLS, CDR2 YYNGEE. The CDR3 is 14 residues long. Trimming removed 2 bases from V and 8 bases from J, with 14 bases in between. CDR3 amino acids: CASSVRWTTDEQFF. The CDR3 DNA reads TGTGCCAGCAGCGTCCGGTGGACTACGGATGAGCAGTTCTTC.

This chain uses TRBV11-2 with TRBJ2-1, with 7 bases identical to TRBD2. Per the germline V gene, CDR1 is SGHAT and CDR2 is FQNNGV. The CDR3 length is 15 residues. J lost 0 bases, V lost 6 bases, and 5 bases had no gene match. The CDR3 DNA is TGTGCCAGCAGGCTGGGGGGGAGCTCCTACAATGAGCAGTTCTTC. Its protein is CASRLGGSSYNEQFF.

The V and J genes are TRBV5-4 and TRBJ2-2; 9 bases map to TRBD1. The germline V gene has CDR1 SGHNT and CDR2 YYREEE (reference sequence). CDR3 length equals 15 residues. V trimming: 3 bases; J trimming: 5 bases; junction bases outside the gene matches: 5. The CDR3, as DNA: TGTGCCAGCAGCTCGTACAGGGGGCGAACCGGGGAGCTGTTTTTT. Translating gives CASSSYRGRTGELFF. The complete variable domain, with remaining parts taken from reference TRBV5-4 and TRBJ2-2, reads ETGVTQSPTHLIKTRGQQVTLRCSSQSGHNTVSWYQQALGQGPQFIFQYYREEENGRGNFPPRFSGLQFPNYSSELNVNALELDDSALYLCASSSYRGRTGELFFGEGSRLTVL.

CDR3 DNA sequence: TGTGCCAGCAGCCCGGACGGGGCCTACGAGCAGTACTTC. Translation gives CASSPDGAYEQYF. This sequence joins TRBV7-9 and TRBJ2-7; D might be TRBD2 (5 bases). There are 13 residues in the CDR3. Trimming pared 5 bases from V and 2 bases from J, leaving 10 bases between. Germline V gene sequence: CDR1 SEHNR, CDR2 FQNEAQ (reference sequence).

Concerning this clone itself: This specimen includes other DNA sequences encoding the same CDR3. The V gene is TRBV7-9, the J gene TRBJ1-5; D remains ambiguous. The CDR3 runs 15 residues. V dropped 1 base and J dropped 2 bases, with 9 bases sitting between them. CDR1 SEHNR and CDR2 FQNEAQ come from the germline V gene (reference sequence). The CDR3 loop is CASSLEGLGNQPQHF. The CDR3 DNA follows: TGTGCCAGCAGCTTAGAAGGGCTAGGCAATCAGCCCCAGCATTTT.

This clone was seen more than once but under ten times. CDR3 DNA sequence: TGTGCCAGCAGCTCCTACTTTGCGGATTCCTACAATGAGCAGTTCTTC. It encodes CASSSYFADSYNEQFF. The chain links TRBV7-8 to TRBJ2-1; unclear D gene. The CDR3 loop spans 16 amino acids. V lost 4 bases and J 1 base, leaving 14 bases between the germline ends. Looked up from germline, CDR1 is SGHVS and CDR2 is FQNEAQ.

The rearrangement links TRBV5-1 to TRBJ2-1; TRBD2 aligns across 12 bases. This CDR3 has 14 residues. V shed 8 bases, J shed 8 bases, and the junction held 8 bases outside the gene matches. Looked up from germline, CDR1 is SGHRS and CDR2 is YFSETQ. Here the CDR3 DNA reads TGCGCCAGAACGGCTAGCGGGAGGGCCGATGAGCAGTTCTTC. Amino acids: CARTASGRADEQFF.

The chain's CDR3 is CASSPRTGGEDTQYF. CDR3 DNA sequence: TGTGCCAGCAGCCCTAGGACAGGGGGCGAAGATACGCAGTATTTT. The chain employs TRBV11-3 and TRBJ2-3; 11 bases line up with TRBD1. Per the germline V gene, CDR1 is SGHNT and CDR2 is YENEEA. V dropped 5 bases and J dropped 5; count of bases not matched to a gene: 6. CDR3 length: 15 amino acids.

This clone showed up just a few times. The chain carries TRBV7-9 and TRBJ2-3, with D perhaps TRBD1 (6 bases). Germline CDR1 and CDR2: SEHNR and FQNEAQ (reference sequence). Between the trimmed V and J ends, which lost 8 bases and 2 bases, there was a span of 14 bases. The CDR3 has 14 amino acids. CDR3 in amino acids: CASAGQTYTDTQYF. Here the CDR3 DNA reads TGTGCCAGCGCCGGACAGACCTACACAGATACGCAGTATTTT.

J is TRBJ2-7 and V is TRBV10-3, with TRBD1 identical over 9 bases. Germline CDR1 and CDR2: ENHRY and SYGVKD. The trim removed 6 bases at V and 1 base at J, leaving 7 bases unmatched. This CDR3 is 15 amino acids long. CDR3 sequence reads: CAIRTPGQGSYEQYF. The CDR3 nucleotides read TGTGCCATCAGGACACCGGGACAGGGTTCCTACGAGCAGTACTTC.

The chain recombines TRBV9 with TRBJ2-6; D uncertain. The V end lost 0 bases, the J end lost 0 bases, and 7 bases lay between the germline ends. CDR1 is SGDLS, CDR2 YYNGEE, per germline. This CDR3 is 16 amino acids long. The CDR3 region has the DNA TGTGCCAGCAGCGTAGCTAAGCGCTCTGGGGCCAACGTCCTGACTTTC. This translates into CASSVAKRSGANVLTF. Using reference TRBV9 and TRBJ2-6 for the parts outside the CDR3, the full variable domain is DSGVTQTPKHLITATGQRVTLRCSPRSGDLSVYWYQQSLDQGLQFLIQYYNGEERAKGNILERFSAQQFPDLHSELNLSSLELGDSALYFCASSVAKRSGANVLTFGAGSRLTVL.

The chain recombines TRBV28 with TRBJ2-2; D remains unclear. The germline CDR1 and CDR2 sequences are MDHEN and SYDVKM. This CDR3 is built from 14 residues. V dropped 2 bases and J dropped 1 base, with 5 bases sitting between them. CDR3 bases: TGTGCCAGCAGTTTAGTACAGAACACCGGGGAGCTGTTTTTT. This translates into CASSLVQNTGELFF.

The chain combines TRBV5-8 with TRBJ1-5; possibly TRBD1 for D (5 bases). This CDR3 is built from 17 residues. V lost 4 bases to trimming and J lost 0 bases, with 17 bases between them. Germline CDR1 and CDR2: SGHTS and YDEGEE. The CDR3: CASSPGAGRYSNQPQHF. As DNA, the CDR3 is TGTGCCAGCAGCCCCGGGGCAGGTCGATATAGCAATCAGCCCCAGCATTTT.

This rearrangement joins TRBV9 to TRBJ2-3; TRBD2 aligns across 8 bases. V shed 4 bases, J shed 0 bases, and the junction held 10 bases outside the gene matches. This CDR3 spans 17 amino acids. CDR1 is SGDLS and CDR2 is YYNGEE in the germline V gene. CDR3 DNA: TGTGCCAGCAGCATAACGTTAGCGGGAACAAGCACAGATACGCAGTATTTT. It is translated as CASSITLAGTSTDTQYF.

The chain carries TRBV9 and TRBJ1-4; D not resolved. The CDR3 runs to 12 residues. V lost 0 bases, J lost 7 bases, and 4 bases lay in between. The germline gives CDR1 SGDLS, CDR2 YYNGEE. The CDR3, as DNA: TGTGCCAGCAGCGTAGACGGTGAAAAACTGTTTTTT. Translating gives CASSVDGEKLFF.

The chain is built from TRBV9 and TRBJ1-3; 9 nucleotides match TRBD1. The tail of the sequence fits TRBJ2-2 better, so the J call may be wrong. CDR1 and CDR2 from the germline V gene are SGDLS and YYNGEE. This CDR3 contains 15 residues. CDR3 sequence reads: CASSPRTGATGELFF. DNA for the CDR3: TGTGCCAGCAGCCCTCGGACAGGGGCCACCGGGGAGCTGTTTTTT.

This chain joins TRBV28 and TRBJ2-7; D remains ambiguous. Germline CDR1 is MDHEN and CDR2 is SYDVKM. This CDR3 is built from 13 residues. Deletions cut 2 bases from V and 0 bases from J, with 5 bases between. CDR3 amino acids: CASSLNLSYEQYF. The CDR3 DNA follows: TGTGCCAGCAGTTTAAATCTCTCCTACGAGCAGTACTTC.

This chain links TRBV7-2 with TRBJ2-6; D is perhaps TRBD2 (5 bases). Germline V lookup: CDR1 SGHTA, CDR2 FQGNSA. The CDR3 consists of 18 residues. The V and J ends lost 3 bases and 0 bases respectively, with 15 bases between them. The CDR3 region is CASSLSRTPSSGANVLTF. CDR3 nucleotides: TGTGCCAGCAGCTTGAGCAGGACTCCGAGCTCTGGGGCCAACGTCCTGACTTTC.

J is TRBJ2-7 and V is TRBV7-9; TRBD2 aligns across 10 bases. The junction had 11 bases not matched to a gene; V was cut back by 5 bases and J by 4 bases. The CDR3 consists of 16 residues. CDR1 SEHNR and CDR2 FQNEAQ come from the germline V gene (reference sequence). The DNA for the CDR3 is TGTGCCAGCAGCCACCTTGAGCGGGAGGGCCTGTACGAGCAGTACTTC. It specifies CASSHLEREGLYEQYF.

DNA for the CDR3: TGTGCCAGCAGCCTACTGGGACAGGGGTACAACGAGCAGTACTTC. Translating gives CASSLLGQGYNEQYF. V gene TRBV7-2 combines with J gene TRBJ2-7; 10 positions match TRBD1. Germline V gene data show CDR1 as SGHTA and CDR2 as FQGNSA. The CDR3 is 15 amino acids. The V segment lost 5 bases and the J segment 5 bases; nucleotides outside the gene matches: 9.

The rearrangement uses TRBV19 and TRBJ1-6; D may be TRBD1 (5 bases). The germline gives CDR1 LNHDA, CDR2 SQIVND (reference sequence). V was trimmed by 5 bases and J by 7 bases, leaving 18 bases between them. The CDR3 runs 16 residues. The DNA for the CDR3 is TGTGCCAGTAGTCCAACAGACAGTCCCCGGAATTCACCCCTCCACTTT. Amino acids: CASSPTDSPRNSPLHF. The variable domain in full, with the rest retrieved from reference TRBV19 and TRBJ1-6, is DGGITQSPKYLFRKEGQNVTLSCEQNLNHDAMYWYRQDPGQGLRLIYYSQIVNDFQKGDIAEGYSVSREKKESFPLTVTSAQKNPTAFYLCASSPTDSPRNSPLHFGNGTRLTVT.

By sample share, this clone is medium-sized. J is TRBJ2-7 and V is TRBV5-1, with D possibly TRBD1 on 6 matching bases. Trimming removed 0 bases at V and 0 bases at J, with 10 bases between. The CDR3 is 15 amino acids. The V gene's germline CDR1 is SGHRS and CDR2 YFSETQ. The CDR3 sequence: CASSLVRDNSYEQYF. The CDR3 DNA sequence: TGCGCCAGCAGCTTGGTTCGGGACAACTCCTACGAGCAGTACTTC. The entire variable domain, with the rest obtained from reference TRBV5-1 and TRBJ2-7, is as follows: KAGVTQTPRYLIKTRGQQVTLSCSPISGHRSVSWYQQTPGQGLQFLFEYFSETQRNKGNFPGRFSGRQFSNSRSEMNVSTLELGDSALYLCASSLVRDNSYEQYFGPGTRLTVT.

This chain uses TRBV27 with TRBJ2-3; maybe TRBD2 (6 bases). The CDR3 is 15 residues long. Looked up from germline, CDR1 is MNHEY and CDR2 is SMNVEV (reference sequence). Trimming cost V 5 bases and J 3 bases, with 15 bases left between them. The CDR3 loop is CASSLGGRWTDTQYF. CDR3 nucleotides: TGTGCCAGCAGTCTGGGGGGTAGGTGGACAGATACGCAGTATTTT.

V usage is TRBV5-6 and J usage is TRBJ2-7; D is ambiguous. Germline-derived CDR1 and CDR2 are SGHDT and YYEEEE. The CDR3 is 11 residues long. Trimming cost V 4 bases and J 6 bases, with 8 bases left between them. DNA of the CDR3: TGTGCCAGCAGCCTTGGCCCCGAGCAGTACTTC. Amino acid sequence: CASSLGPEQYF.

This chain joins TRBV19 and TRBJ2-1; D possibly corresponds to TRBD1 (6 bases). The CDR3 consists of 14 residues. Trimming cost V 10 bases and J 4 bases, with 17 bases left between them. From germline, CDR1 is LNHDA and CDR2 SQIVND (reference sequence). The CDR3 protein is CATGNRDVYNEQFF. The CDR3, as DNA: TGTGCCACCGGAAACAGGGATGTTTACAATGAGCAGTTCTTC.

This chain joins TRBV11-2 and TRBJ2-5; no firm D call. Germline values: CDR1 SGHAT, CDR2 FQNNGV. Trimming took off 5 bases at V and 2 bases at J, with 21 bases between the two ends. The CDR3 has 17 residues. The CDR3 region is CASSPSPLPTLQETQYF. CDR3 sequence (DNA): TGTGCCAGCAGCCCCAGCCCACTACCGACCCTGCAAGAGACCCAGTACTTC.